The clone carrying this T cell receptor (beta chain) was recorded many times. Combining a sample-barcoded 5' primer with a J-beta primer mix, a second PCR ran for roughly 7 to 11 cycles. TCRdb called the 5' RACE reads again in MiXCR, with one record for every CDR3 protein. The table records hundreds of thousands of distinct CDR3 sequences, more than 25% of them present only once. This sample is part of a study of blood T cells in healthy people across ages. Losses at the gene ends were 3 bases for V and 5 bases for J; bases not matched to a gene: 3. Germline CDR1 MNHEY, CDR2 SMNVEV (reference sequence). This CDR3 has 13 amino acids.

The genes are TRBV27 and TRBJ2-7; 8 bases are a match to TRBD1. The sample was blood. This TCR derives from a woman older than 75 in good health. The CDR3 sequence is CASSFQGAHEQYF. The DNA of the CDR3 is TGTGCCAGCAGTTTTCAGGGGGCCCACGAGCAGTACTTC.